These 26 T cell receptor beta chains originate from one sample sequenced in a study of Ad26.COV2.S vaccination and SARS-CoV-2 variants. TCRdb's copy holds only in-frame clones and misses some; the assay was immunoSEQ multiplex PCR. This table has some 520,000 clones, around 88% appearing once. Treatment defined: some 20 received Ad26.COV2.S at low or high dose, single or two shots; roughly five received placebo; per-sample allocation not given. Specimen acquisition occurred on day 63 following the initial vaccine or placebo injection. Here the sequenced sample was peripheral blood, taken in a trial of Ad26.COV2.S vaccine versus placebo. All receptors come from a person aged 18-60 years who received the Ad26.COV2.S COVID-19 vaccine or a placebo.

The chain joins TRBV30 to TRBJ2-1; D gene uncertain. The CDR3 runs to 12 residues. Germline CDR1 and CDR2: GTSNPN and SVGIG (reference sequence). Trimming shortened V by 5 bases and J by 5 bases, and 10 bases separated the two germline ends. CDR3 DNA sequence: TGTGCCTGGGAGGACGTGAACAATGAGCAGTTCTTC. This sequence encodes CAWEDVNNEQFF. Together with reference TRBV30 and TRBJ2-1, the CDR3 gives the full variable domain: SQTIHQWPATLVQPVGSPLSLECTVEGTSNPNLYWYRQAAGRGLQLLFYSVGIGQISSEVPQNLSASRPQDRQFILSSKKLLLSDSGFYLCAWEDVNNEQFFGPGTRLTVL.

CDR3 residues: CASSLDSSGSQSYEQYF. DNA for the CDR3: TGTGCCAGCAGTTTGGACTCGAGCGGGAGCCAATCCTACGAGCAGTACTTC. The chain links TRBV28 to TRBJ2-7; TRBD2 matches 8 bases. Germline CDR1 and CDR2: MDHEN and SYDVKM. This CDR3 spans 17 amino acids. V shed 3 bases, J shed 1 base, and the junction held 11 bases outside the gene matches.

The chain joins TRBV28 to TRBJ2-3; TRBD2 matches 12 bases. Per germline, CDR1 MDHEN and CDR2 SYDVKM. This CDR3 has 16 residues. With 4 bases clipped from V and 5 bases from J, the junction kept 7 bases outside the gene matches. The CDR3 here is CASSSPTSGRGDTQYF. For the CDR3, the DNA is TGTGCCAGCAGTTCCCCGACTAGCGGGAGAGGAGATACGCAGTATTTT.

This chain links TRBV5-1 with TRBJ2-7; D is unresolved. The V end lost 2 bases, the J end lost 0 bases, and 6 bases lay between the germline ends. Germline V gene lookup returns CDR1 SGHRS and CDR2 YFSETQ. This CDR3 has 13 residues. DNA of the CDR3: TGCGCCAGCAGCTTTACTAACTCCTACGAGCAGTACTTC. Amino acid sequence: CASSFTNSYEQYF.

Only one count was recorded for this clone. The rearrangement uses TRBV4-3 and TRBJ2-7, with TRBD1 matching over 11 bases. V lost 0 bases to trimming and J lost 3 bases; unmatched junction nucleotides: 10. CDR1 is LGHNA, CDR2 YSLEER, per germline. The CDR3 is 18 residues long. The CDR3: CASSQDLPSGTGGYEQYF. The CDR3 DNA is TGCGCCAGCAGCCAAGATCTTCCTTCCGGGACAGGGGGCTACGAGCAGTACTTC.

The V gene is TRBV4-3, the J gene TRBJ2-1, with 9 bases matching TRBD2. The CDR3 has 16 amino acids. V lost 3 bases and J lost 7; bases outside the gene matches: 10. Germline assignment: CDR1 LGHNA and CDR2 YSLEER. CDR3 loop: CASSHNSLAGGNEQFF. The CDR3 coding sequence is TGCGCCAGCAGCCACAACTCACTGGCGGGAGGGAATGAGCAGTTCTTC.

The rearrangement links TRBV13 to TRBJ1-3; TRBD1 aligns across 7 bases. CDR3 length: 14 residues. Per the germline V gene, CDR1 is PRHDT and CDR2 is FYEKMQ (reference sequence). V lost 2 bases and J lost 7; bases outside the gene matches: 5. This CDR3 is CASSLRTGLNTIYF. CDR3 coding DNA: TGTGCCAGCAGCTTACGGACAGGCTTGAACACCATATATTTT.

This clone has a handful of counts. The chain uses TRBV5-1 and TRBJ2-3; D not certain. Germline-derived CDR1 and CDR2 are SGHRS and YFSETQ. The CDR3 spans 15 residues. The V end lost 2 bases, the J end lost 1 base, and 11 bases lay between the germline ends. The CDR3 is CASSFDWSGTDTQYF. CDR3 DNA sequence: TGCGCCAGCAGCTTTGATTGGTCGGGCACAGATACGCAGTATTTT.

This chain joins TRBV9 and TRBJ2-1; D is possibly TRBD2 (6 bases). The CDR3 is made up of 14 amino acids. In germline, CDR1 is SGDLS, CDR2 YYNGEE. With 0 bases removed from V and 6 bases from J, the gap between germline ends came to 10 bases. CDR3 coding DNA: TGTGCCAGCAGCGTAGGGCTAGCGTCCAATGAGCAGTTCTTC. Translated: CASSVGLASNEQFF.

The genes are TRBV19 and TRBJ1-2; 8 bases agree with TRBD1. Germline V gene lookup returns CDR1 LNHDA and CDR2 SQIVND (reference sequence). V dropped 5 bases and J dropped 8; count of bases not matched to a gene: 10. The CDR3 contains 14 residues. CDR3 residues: CASSPRGQGGGYTF. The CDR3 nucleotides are TGTGCCAGTAGTCCCAGAGGACAGGGCGGCGGCTACACCTTC.

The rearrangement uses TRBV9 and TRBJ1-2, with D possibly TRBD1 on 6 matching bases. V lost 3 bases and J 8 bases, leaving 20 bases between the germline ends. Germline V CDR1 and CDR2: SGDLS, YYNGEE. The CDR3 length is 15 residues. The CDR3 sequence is CASSGGGQPILGYTF. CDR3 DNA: TGTGCCAGCAGCGGTGGGGGACAACCAATTTTGGGCTACACCTTC.

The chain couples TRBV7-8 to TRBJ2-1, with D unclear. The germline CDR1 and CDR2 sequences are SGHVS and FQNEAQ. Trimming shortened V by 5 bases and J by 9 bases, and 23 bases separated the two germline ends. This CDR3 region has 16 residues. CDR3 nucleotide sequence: TGTGCCAGCAGCCTAGTCAGGAGCCGCCCCGATCGTGAGCAGTTCTTC. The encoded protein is CASSLVRSRPDREQFF.

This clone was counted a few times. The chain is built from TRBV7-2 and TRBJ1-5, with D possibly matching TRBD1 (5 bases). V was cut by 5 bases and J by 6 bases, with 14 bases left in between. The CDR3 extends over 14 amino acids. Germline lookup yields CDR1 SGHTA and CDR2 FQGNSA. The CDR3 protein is CASSGRGFGQPQHF. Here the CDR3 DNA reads TGTGCCAGCAGCGGTAGGGGCTTCGGTCAGCCCCAGCATTTT.

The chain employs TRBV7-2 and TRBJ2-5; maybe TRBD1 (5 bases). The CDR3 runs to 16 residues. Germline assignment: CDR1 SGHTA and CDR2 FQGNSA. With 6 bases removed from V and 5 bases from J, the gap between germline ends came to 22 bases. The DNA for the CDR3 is TGTGCCAGCAGATCCGACCTCACAGGTCTTCGGGAGACCCAGTACTTC. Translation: CASRSDLTGLRETQYF.

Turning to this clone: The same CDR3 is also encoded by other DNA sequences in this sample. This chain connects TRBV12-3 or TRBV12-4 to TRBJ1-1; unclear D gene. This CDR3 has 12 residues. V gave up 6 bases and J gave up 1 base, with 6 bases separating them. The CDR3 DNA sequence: TGTGCCAGCAGCCGGCCGAACACTGAAGCTTTCTTT. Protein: CASSRPNTEAFF.

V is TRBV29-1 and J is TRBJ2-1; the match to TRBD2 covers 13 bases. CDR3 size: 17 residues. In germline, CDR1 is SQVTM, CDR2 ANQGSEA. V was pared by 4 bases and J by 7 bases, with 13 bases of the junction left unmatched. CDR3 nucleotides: TGCAGCGTTGCTAGGACTGCGACTAGCGGGAGGAGGAATGAGCAGTTCTTC. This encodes CSVARTATSGRRNEQFF.

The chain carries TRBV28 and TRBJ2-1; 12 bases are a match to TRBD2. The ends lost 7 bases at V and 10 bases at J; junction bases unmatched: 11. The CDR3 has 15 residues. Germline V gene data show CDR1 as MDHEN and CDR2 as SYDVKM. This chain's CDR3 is CASTTRTSGINEQFF. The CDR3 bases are TGTGCCAGCACCACACGGACTAGCGGGATAAACGAGCAGTTCTTC.

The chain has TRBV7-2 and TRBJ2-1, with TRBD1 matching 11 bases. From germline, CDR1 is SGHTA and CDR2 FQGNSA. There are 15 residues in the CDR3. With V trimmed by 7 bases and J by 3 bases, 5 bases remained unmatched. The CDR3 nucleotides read TGTGCCAGCACCGGGGGGACAGGGGGCTACAATGAGCAGTTCTTC. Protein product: CASTGGTGGYNEQFF.

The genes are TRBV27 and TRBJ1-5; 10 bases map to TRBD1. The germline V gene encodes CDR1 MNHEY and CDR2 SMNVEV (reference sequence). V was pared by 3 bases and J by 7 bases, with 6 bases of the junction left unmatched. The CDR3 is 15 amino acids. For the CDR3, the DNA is TGTGCCAGCAGTTTGGGGACAGGGGTTTCGCAGCCCCAGCATTTT. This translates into CASSLGTGVSQPQHF.

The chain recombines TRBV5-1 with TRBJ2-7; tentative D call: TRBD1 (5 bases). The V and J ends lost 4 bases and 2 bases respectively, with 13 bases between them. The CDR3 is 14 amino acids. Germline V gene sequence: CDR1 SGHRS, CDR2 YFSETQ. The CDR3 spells CASSPTGIPYEQYF. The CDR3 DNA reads TGCGCCAGCAGCCCCACAGGTATCCCCTACGAGCAGTACTTC.

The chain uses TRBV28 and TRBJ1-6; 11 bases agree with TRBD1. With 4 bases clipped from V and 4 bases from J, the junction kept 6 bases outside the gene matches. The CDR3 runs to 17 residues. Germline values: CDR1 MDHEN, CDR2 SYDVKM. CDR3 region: CASSSDRGLRYNSPLHF. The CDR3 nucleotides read TGTGCCAGCAGTTCGGACAGGGGGCTCCGTTATAATTCACCCCTCCACTTT.

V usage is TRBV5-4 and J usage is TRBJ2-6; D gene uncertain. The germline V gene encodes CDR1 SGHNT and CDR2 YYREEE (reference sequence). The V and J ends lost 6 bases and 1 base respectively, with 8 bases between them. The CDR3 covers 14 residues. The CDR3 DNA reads TGTGCCAGCACCTGGGTATCTGGGGCCAACGTCCTGACTTTC. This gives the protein CASTWVSGANVLTF.

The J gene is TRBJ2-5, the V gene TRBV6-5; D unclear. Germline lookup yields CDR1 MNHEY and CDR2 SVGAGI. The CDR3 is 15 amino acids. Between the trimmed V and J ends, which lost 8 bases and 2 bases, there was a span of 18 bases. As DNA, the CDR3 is TGTGCCAGCGGCCGCCCTCGTTGGATTCAAGAGACCCAGTACTTC. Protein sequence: CASGRPRWIQETQYF.

The CDR3 sequence is CSVEDYDPGYTF. The CDR3 DNA reads TGCAGCGTTGAAGATTACGATCCGGGCTACACCTTC. The chain combines TRBV29-1 with TRBJ1-2; D gene uncertain. Germline V gene sequence: CDR1 SQVTM, CDR2 ANQGSEA. Trimming pared 0 bases from V and 8 bases from J, leaving 10 bases between. This CDR3 has 12 amino acids.

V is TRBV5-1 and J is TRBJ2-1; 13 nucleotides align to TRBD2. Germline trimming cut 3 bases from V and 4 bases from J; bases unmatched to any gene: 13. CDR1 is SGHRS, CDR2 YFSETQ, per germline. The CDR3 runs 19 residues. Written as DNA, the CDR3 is TGCGCCAGCAGCTCCTTACCGGGACTAGCGGGATTAGTGTACAATGAGCAGTTCTTC. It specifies CASSSLPGLAGLVYNEQFF.

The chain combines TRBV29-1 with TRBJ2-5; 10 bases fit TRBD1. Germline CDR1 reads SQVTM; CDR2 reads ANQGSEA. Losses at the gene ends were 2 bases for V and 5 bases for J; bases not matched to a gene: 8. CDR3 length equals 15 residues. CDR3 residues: CSVEPPGQGGETQYF. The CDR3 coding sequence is TGCAGCGTTGAACCTCCTGGACAGGGGGGGGAGACCCAGTACTTC.